This T cell receptor beta chain stems from a study of early stage breast cancer tumors. Across the whole study: Most invasive tumors, about 75% of the 16, were ER+/PR+/HER2-. Study-wide findings and caveats: Chain pairing and CD4, CD8 or FOXP3 expression were not captured.

Sequencing was performed with immunoSEQ multiplex PCR; in TCRdb, only in-frame clones are kept and a portion is missing. The repertoire holds 51,000 or so clones, roughly 83% seen once, with 1.1% to 1.5% in the top ten. V shed 2 bases and J 7 bases; nucleotides not matched to a gene: 11. Germline lookup yields CDR1 MNHEY and CDR2 SVGAGI. The CDR3 is 15 amino acids. A note on this clone: Its antigen is undetermined.

Specimen: blood. The source of this sequence is a person aged 45-60 years with breast cancer. V usage is TRBV6-5 and J usage is TRBJ2-7; 7 nucleotides line up with TRBD1. CDR3 sequence reads: CASSYVDEGQREQYF. CDR3 nucleotide sequence: TGTGCCAGCAGTTACGTCGACGAGGGACAGAGGGAGCAGTACTTC.